The rows below give T cell receptor beta chains drawn from one sample of a study of response to subunit inactivated influenza vaccine. TCRdb re-analysed the RT-PCR reads in MiXCR, keeping a single row per CDR3 protein. The sample consists of some 480,000 distinct CDR3 sequences, approximately 9.9% of them appearing once. The sequencing here drew on PBMCs from blood, taken 35 to 45 days after vaccination. All receptors come from a man between 50 and 59 years old who received an inactivated influenza vaccine. The CDR3 runs from the conserved cysteine through the conserved F or W. D genes are given only for firm matches. For some rows the clone size is stated as once, few or many, or as a class when expanded; others skip it.

clone_size: -
v_call: TRBV6-1
j_call: TRBJ2-1
d_call: -
cdr3_aa: CASGDSDEQFF
cdr3_nt: TGTGCCAGCGGGGATAGCGATGAGCAGTTCTTC

clone_size: -
v_call: TRBV6-1
j_call: TRBJ1-1
d_call: -
cdr3_aa: CASSESFHRANEAFF
cdr3_nt: TGTGCCAGCAGTGAATCGTTCCACAGGGCCAATGAAGCTTTCTTT

clone_size: -
v_call: TRBV28
j_call: TRBJ2-1
d_call: TRBD2
cdr3_aa: CASSLPGTSRYNEQFF
cdr3_nt: TGTGCCAGCAGTCTTCCCGGGACTAGCAGATACAATGAGCAGTTCTTC

clone_size: many
v_call: TRBV6-2/TRBV6-3
j_call: TRBJ1-5
d_call: -
cdr3_aa: CASRAAGNQPQHF
cdr3_nt: TGTGCCAGCAGGGCCGCAGGGAATCAGCCCCAGCATTTT

clone_size: few
v_call: TRBV29-1
j_call: TRBJ2-3
d_call: TRBD1
cdr3_aa: CSASGTGVDWADTQYF
cdr3_nt: TGCAGCGCCTCCGGGACAGGGGTAGATTGGGCAGATACGCAGTATTTT

clone_size: many
v_call: TRBV20-1
j_call: TRBJ2-7
d_call: TRBD2
cdr3_aa: CSARDPAGGSYEQYF
cdr3_nt: TGCAGTGCTAGAGACCCAGCGGGAGGGTCCTACGAGCAGTACTTC

clone_size: -
v_call: TRBV7-9
j_call: TRBJ2-2
d_call: -
cdr3_aa: CASSLLTLNTGELFF
cdr3_nt: TGTGCCAGCAGCTTACTGACCTTAAACACCGGGGAGCTGTTTTTT

clone_size: -
v_call: TRBV12-3/TRBV12-4
j_call: TRBJ2-1
d_call: -
cdr3_aa: CASSFSRWDEQFF
cdr3_nt: TGTGCCAGCAGTTTTTCCCGGTGGGATGAGCAGTTCTTC

clone_size: few
v_call: TRBV11-2
j_call: TRBJ2-5
d_call: -
cdr3_aa: CASSLPRKGQETQYF
cdr3_nt: TGTGCCAGCAGCTTACCTCGGAAGGGCCAAGAGACCCAGTACTTC

clone_size: many
v_call: TRBV13
j_call: TRBJ2-3
d_call: TRBD1
cdr3_aa: CASSDRDRDPLQITDTQYF
cdr3_nt: TGTGCCAGCAGCGACCGGGACAGGGACCCCCTTCAGATCACAGATACGCAGTATTTT

clone_size: few
v_call: TRBV12-3/TRBV12-4
j_call: TRBJ2-2
d_call: TRBD2
cdr3_aa: CASRKAGATGELFF
cdr3_nt: TGTGCCAGCAGAAAAGCGGGAGCCACCGGGGAGCTGTTTTTT

clone_size: many
v_call: TRBV9
j_call: TRBJ2-5
d_call: TRBD1
cdr3_aa: CASSAGTGDIETQYF
cdr3_nt: TGTGCCAGCAGCGCCGGGACAGGGGATATAGAGACCCAGTACTTC

clone_size: -
v_call: TRBV2
j_call: TRBJ2-1
d_call: -
cdr3_aa: CASSWGGRNNEQFF
cdr3_nt: TGTGCCAGCAGCTGGGGGGGGCGAAACAATGAGCAGTTCTTC

clone_size: few
v_call: TRBV6-1
j_call: TRBJ1-1
d_call: -
cdr3_aa: CASSLRQDNTEAFF
cdr3_nt: TGTGCCAGCAGCCTACGACAGGATAACACTGAAGCTTTCTTT

clone_size: many
v_call: TRBV6-2/TRBV6-3
j_call: TRBJ2-7
d_call: -
cdr3_aa: CASSYSLEGAYEQYF
cdr3_nt: TGTGCCAGCAGTTACTCGTTGGAGGGCGCCTACGAGCAGTACTTC

clone_size: -
v_call: TRBV15
j_call: TRBJ2-3
d_call: -
cdr3_aa: CATSRSLQVRAASTDTQYF
cdr3_nt: TGTGCCACCAGCAGGTCGCTACAAGTTAGGGCAGCTAGCACAGATACGCAGTATTTT

clone_size: many
v_call: TRBV10-3
j_call: TRBJ2-1
d_call: TRBD2
cdr3_aa: CAISESRLANEQFF
cdr3_nt: TGTGCCATCAGTGAGTCGAGACTAGCTAATGAGCAGTTCTTC

clone_size: few
v_call: TRBV6-1
j_call: TRBJ2-7
d_call: -
cdr3_aa: CASSPTIRAEQYF
cdr3_nt: TGTGCCAGCAGCCCAACGATCAGGGCCGAGCAGTACTTC

clone_size: -
v_call: TRBV14
j_call: TRBJ2-1
d_call: -
cdr3_aa: CASSQTHGVRPVVF
cdr3_nt: TGTGCCAGCAGCCAAACCCACGGGGTGAGGCCGGTGGTCTTC

clone_size: many
v_call: TRBV9
j_call: TRBJ2-3
d_call: TRBD2
cdr3_aa: CASSVGAGGWPDTQYF
cdr3_nt: TGTGCCAGCAGCGTTGGAGCGGGGGGGTGGCCAGATACGCAGTATTTT

clone_size: few
v_call: TRBV20-1
j_call: TRBJ2-1
d_call: -
cdr3_aa: CSARDYRRDYPGEGDEQFF
cdr3_nt: TGCAGTGCTAGAGATTATCGAAGAGACTACCCCGGCGAAGGGGATGAGCAGTTCTTC